Below are 20 T cell receptor beta chains sequenced from a single sample in a study of human T cells and chemical hapten exposure. Noted time point: pre-sensitization, week 0. Treatment meaning: therapeutic diphenylcyclopropenone sensitization with weekly scalp DPC. Via MiXCR, TCRdb re-called the RACE reads, giving one row per CDR3 protein. The sample holds some 360,000 distinct CDR3 sequences; roughly 4.6% are singletons and the top ten take about 2.5%. The sequenced sample was whole blood, obtained in connection with sensitization to the hapten diphenylcyclopropenone (DPC). These receptors were collected from a woman aged 50 to 60 with alopecia areata. Some clones in this sample may be carry-over from other donors' samples.

This clonotype was recorded at least ten times. The CDR3: CASSRDRGTDTQYF. The DNA for the CDR3 is TGTGCCAGCAGCCGGGACAGGGGCACAGATACGCAGTATTTT. The chain has TRBV12-3 or TRBV12-4 and TRBJ2-3; TRBD1 matches 9 bases. J gave up 1 base and V 6 bases, and 2 bases lay outside the gene matches. There are 14 residues in the CDR3.

This rearrangement joins TRBV27 to TRBJ2-2; 8 bases align to TRBD1. CDR3 length: 16 residues. Germline values: CDR1 MNHEY, CDR2 SMNVEV (reference sequence). V lost 0 bases, J lost 3 bases, and 3 bases stayed unmatched. Here the CDR3 DNA reads TGTGCCAGCAGTTTATCCCGGACAGGGTACACCGGGGAGCTGTTTTTT. As protein: CASSLSRTGYTGELFF.

This clonotype was recorded at least ten times. The J gene is TRBJ2-3, the V gene TRBV4-3, with a weak D call TRBD1 (7 bases). The germline V gene encodes CDR1 LGHNA and CDR2 YSLEER. The CDR3 has 15 amino acids. V gave up 4 bases and J gave up 1 base, with 12 bases separating them. The CDR3 loop is CASSPGGSGTDTQYF. DNA of the CDR3: TGCGCCAGCAGCCCAGGGGGGTCCGGCACAGATACGCAGTATTTT.

The rearrangement links TRBV6-6 to TRBJ2-7; weak D call: TRBD1 (6 bases). Trimming took off 8 bases at V and 4 bases at J, with 12 bases between the two ends. CDR1 and CDR2 from the germline V gene are MNHNY and SVGAGI (reference sequence). The CDR3 extends over 12 amino acids. In nucleotides, the CDR3 is TGTGCCAGCGGCAGGGGAGAGTACGAGCAGTACTTC. Protein sequence: CASGRGEYEQYF.

This clonotype was counted only a few times. The chain recombines TRBV18 with TRBJ1-1, with D possibly TRBD1 on 6 matching bases. The germline gives CDR1 KGHSH, CDR2 LQKENI. Trimming pared 7 bases from V and 0 bases from J, leaving 9 bases between. The CDR3 extends over 13 amino acids. CDR3 amino acids: CASFGQLNTEAFF. In DNA, the CDR3 is TGTGCCAGCTTCGGACAGCTGAACACTGAAGCTTTCTTT.

The V gene is TRBV6-1, the J gene TRBJ1-1; D not certain. This CDR3 contains 19 residues. Germline V lookup: CDR1 MNHNS, CDR2 SASEGT. The V and J ends lost 6 bases and 1 base respectively, with 27 bases between them. The CDR3 protein is CASRRTSSLNLAPNTEAFF. The CDR3 nucleotides are TGTGCCAGCAGACGCACCTCGAGCCTCAACCTCGCCCCGAACACTGAAGCTTTCTTT.

This clonotype was recorded at least ten times. This chain uses TRBV6-1 with TRBJ2-1; D is undetermined. Germline-derived CDR1 and CDR2 are MNHNS and SASEGT. The CDR3 extends over 16 amino acids. V shed 1 base and J shed 0 bases, with 10 bases lying between them. The CDR3 here is CASSEVGANSYNEQFF. The CDR3 nucleotides read TGTGCCAGCAGTGAAGTCGGAGCTAACTCCTACAATGAGCAGTTCTTC.

This clonotype has a count of ten or more. This chain joins TRBV12-5 and TRBJ1-1; D is uncertain. Deletions cut 6 bases from V and 8 bases from J, with 10 bases between. CDR1 and CDR2 from the germline V gene are LGHNT and FRNRAP. The CDR3 consists of 11 residues. The CDR3 sequence: CASGFNKEAFF. The CDR3, as DNA: TGTGCTAGTGGCTTCAATAAGGAAGCTTTCTTT.

This clonotype was detected ten times or more. V and J are TRBV18 and TRBJ2-3; 8 bases are a match to TRBD2. Losses at the gene ends were 2 bases for V and 3 bases for J; bases not matched to a gene: 7. The CDR3 is made up of 16 amino acids. CDR1 and CDR2 (germline): KGHSH, LQKENI. The CDR3 protein is CASSPKAGGGTDTQYF. The CDR3 DNA is TGTGCCAGCTCACCAAAGGCGGGAGGAGGTACAGATACGCAGTATTTT.

The table lists this clonotype with many counts. The CDR3 here is CASSERGAGGTEAFF. As DNA, the CDR3 is TGTGCCAGCAGTGAACGGGGGGCTGGTGGTACTGAAGCTTTCTTT. The chain couples TRBV2 to TRBJ1-1; maybe TRBD1 (6 bases). Germline V gene lookup returns CDR1 SNHLY and CDR2 FYNNEI. CDR3 size: 15 residues. V gave up 2 bases and J gave up 5 bases, with 15 bases separating them.

This clonotype was counted between two and nine times. The rearrangement joins TRBV30 to TRBJ1-2; the D gene is possibly TRBD1 (5 bases). The CDR3 is 12 residues long. Germline V lookup: CDR1 GTSNPN, CDR2 SVGIG (reference sequence). Trimming removed 0 bases from V and 7 bases from J, with 9 bases in between. This CDR3 is CAWSVRGAGYTF. CDR3 coding DNA: TGTGCCTGGAGTGTCCGAGGGGCTGGCTACACCTTC.

This clonotype was detected many times. The rearrangement joins TRBV4-1 to TRBJ2-3; the D gene is possibly TRBD2 (6 bases). The CDR3 runs 16 residues. In germline, CDR1 is MGHRA, CDR2 YSYEKL. Trimming stripped 0 bases from V and 4 bases from J, with 14 bases between. CDR3 region: CASSQDGAGQADTQYF. In DNA form, the CDR3 reads TGCGCCAGCAGCCAAGACGGAGCGGGTCAAGCAGATACGCAGTATTTT.

This clonotype came up many times. The CDR3 DNA reads as TGTGCCAGCAGTTTAGTCTTCGGGAATTCACCCCTCCACTTT. It encodes CASSLVFGNSPLHF. The J gene is TRBJ1-6, the V gene TRBV27; D remains ambiguous. Looked up from germline, CDR1 is MNHEY and CDR2 is SMNVEV (reference sequence). The CDR3 length is 14 residues. Trimming left V 2 bases short and J 7 bases short, with 9 bases between.

Many counts were recorded for this clonotype. This chain joins TRBV29-1 and TRBJ2-7, with D possibly TRBD2 on 5 matching bases. The germline gives CDR1 SQVTM, CDR2 ANQGSEA. V lost 0 bases, J lost 6 bases, and 15 bases lay in between. The CDR3 runs 14 residues. The CDR3 DNA follows: TGCAGCGTTGAAGATCCGGGGAAAGCAACCGAGCAGTACTTC. Encoded protein: CSVEDPGKATEQYF.

Ten or more counts support this clonotype. This chain joins TRBV5-5 and TRBJ2-1; no definite D call. The CDR3 is made up of 16 amino acids. Trimming cost V 6 bases and J 4 bases, with 20 bases left between them. Germline-derived CDR1 and CDR2 are SGHKS and YYEKEE (reference sequence). In DNA form, the CDR3 reads TGTGCCAGCACCGTTAACCACTTCAACCTATACAATGAGCAGTTCTTC. Translated: CASTVNHFNLYNEQFF.

V is TRBV28 and J is TRBJ1-5; 12 nucleotides agree with TRBD1. Trimming removed 11 bases from V and 2 bases from J; junction bases left unmatched: 7. The CDR3 covers 15 residues. Germline values: CDR1 MDHEN, CDR2 SYDVKM. CDR3 coding DNA: TGTGCCGGGGGGACAGGGGGCTTCCGCAATCAGCCCCAGCATTTT. It encodes CAGGTGGFRNQPQHF.

This clonotype was counted ten times or more. This chain links TRBV7-2 with TRBJ2-1; D not resolved. The CDR3 covers 15 residues. Germline-derived CDR1 and CDR2 are SGHTA and FQGNSA. The V gene lost 2 bases and the J gene lost 4 bases, with 12 bases spanning the gap. For the CDR3, the DNA is TGTGCCAGCAGCTTACAAGGAATAGAATACAATGAGCAGTTCTTC. Translated: CASSLQGIEYNEQFF.

This clonotype was recorded at least ten times. This chain uses TRBV29-1 with TRBJ2-3, with 7 bases matching TRBD1. CDR1 is SQVTM, CDR2 ANQGSEA, per germline. The length of the CDR3 is 16 residues. V lost 6 bases and J lost 4; bases outside the gene matches: 16. CDR3 DNA sequence: TGCAGCGTAACCGGGGCAGGGGGACCTGTCCCAGATACGCAGTATTTT. Protein product: CSVTGAGGPVPDTQYF.

This clonotype was detected only a few times. V usage is TRBV2 and J usage is TRBJ2-3, with 8 bases that match TRBD2. V lost 5 bases to trimming and J lost 0 bases; unmatched junction nucleotides: 7. This CDR3 comprises 16 residues. CDR1 SNHLY and CDR2 FYNNEI come from the germline V gene. CDR3 bases: TGTGCCAGCAGTCGACTAGCGCCGACTAGCACAGATACGCAGTATTTT. As protein: CASSRLAPTSTDTQYF.

A few counts support this clonotype. A much larger clone lies a single base off, so this may be a read error. The chain is built from TRBV9 and TRBJ2-3; D ambiguous. V dropped 0 bases and J dropped 1 base, with 6 bases sitting between them. Germline V gene lookup returns CDR1 SGDLS and CDR2 YYNGEE. CDR3 length: 14 residues. CDR3 region: CASSVEWGTDTQYF. In nucleotides, the CDR3 is TGTGCCAGCAGCGTAGAGTGGGGCACAGATACGCAGTATTTT. The variable domain in full, with the rest retrieved from reference TRBV9 and TRBJ2-3, is DSGVTQTPKHLITATGQRVTLRCSPRSGDLSVYWYQQSLDQGLQFLIQYYNGEERAKGNILERFSAQQFPDLHSELNLSSLELGDSALYFCASSVEWGTDTQYFGPGTRLTVL.